This T cell receptor beta chain emerged from a study of T cell changes during pregnancy in multiple sclerosis. This clone showed up just once. Germline loops: CDR1 SGHDN, CDR2 FVKESK. This CDR3 has 16 amino acids. V shed 4 bases and J shed 4 bases, with 17 bases lying between them. Some clones are missing from TCRdb's copy, which holds only in-frame ones; the method was immunoSEQ multiplex PCR. The profile covers 45,000 or so clones, with about 91% appearing a single time and around 8.6% taken by the ten largest. The sequence came from a female donor with multiple sclerosis, enrolled in a pregnancy study. This specimen was CD8+ T cells from peripheral blood mononuclear cells, taken after pregnancy. The chain is built from TRBV14 and TRBJ1-3; the D gene is possibly TRBD1 (5 bases). The DNA of the CDR3 is TGTGCCAGCAGCCGAAGTTCCCGGACAAAGGGAAACACCATATATTTT. Translating gives CASSRSSRTKGNTIYF.